Shown below are 23 T cell receptor beta chains from a single sample sequenced in a study of STAT3 mutations in large granular lymphocyte leukemia. Overall study results and limits: At least one immunodominant TCR beta clonotype appeared in every T-cell large granular lymphocyte leukemia patient.

Clones were sequenced by immunoSEQ multiplex PCR, and TCRdb holds only the in-frame ones, with some missing. The profile covers fewer than 11,000 clones, with approximately 50% appearing a single time and roughly 8.8% taken by the ten largest. Their recognized antigens are unknown. The source material was peripheral blood mononuclear cells. These receptors were collected from a boy aged 5-17 years with T-cell large granular lymphocyte leukemia. Some clones in this sample may be carry-over from other donors' samples.

This clone was seen just once. V usage is TRBV10-3 and J usage is TRBJ2-7; 9 bases fit TRBD2. CDR1 and CDR2 (germline): ENHRY, SYGVKD. J was trimmed by 3 bases and V by 6 bases; bases with no gene match: 6. The CDR3 length is 14 residues. Written as DNA, the CDR3 is TGTGCCATCAGGAGCGGGGGGCATCTCTACGAGCAGTACTTC. It encodes CAIRSGGHLYEQYF.

In its sample, this clone was seen a few times. V usage is TRBV4-2 and J usage is TRBJ1-2, with 7 positions matching TRBD1. CDR3 length: 16 amino acids. The V segment lost 0 bases and the J segment 4 bases; nucleotides outside the gene matches: 8. Germline V lookup: CDR1 LGHNA, CDR2 YNFKEQ. As DNA, the CDR3 is TGTGCCAGCAGCCAAGATTTCGGACAGGCAACCTATGGCTACACCTTC. Translating it yields CASSQDFGQATYGYTF.

This chain connects TRBV7-9 to TRBJ2-1, with TRBD2 identical over 9 bases. With V trimmed by 5 bases and J by 8 bases, 7 bases remained unmatched. Germline V lookup: CDR1 SEHNR, CDR2 FQNEAQ (reference sequence). CDR3 size: 14 residues. The CDR3 spells CASSPAGGGYEQFF. CDR3 nucleotides: TGTGCCAGCAGCCCAGCGGGAGGTGGGTATGAGCAGTTCTTC.

This chain connects TRBV13 to TRBJ1-2; 9 positions agree with TRBD1. The CDR3 consists of 15 residues. Trimming removed 0 bases from V and 2 bases from J; junction bases left unmatched: 1. Germline CDR1 reads PRHDT; CDR2 reads FYEKMQ (reference sequence). CDR3 amino acids: CASSLGTGGNYGYTF. DNA for the CDR3: TGTGCCAGCAGCTTAGGTACAGGGGGCAACTATGGCTACACCTTC.

This rearrangement joins TRBV30 to TRBJ1-2; D remains ambiguous. Germline CDR1 and CDR2: GTSNPN and SVGIG (reference sequence). V was pared by 0 bases and J by 4 bases, with 12 bases between. The CDR3 runs 14 residues. CDR3 coding DNA: TGTGCCTGGAGTGTACGCCAATTGGTCTATGGCTACACCTTC. Translation: CAWSVRQLVYGYTF.

This chain connects TRBV10-2 to TRBJ1-1; D is unresolved. The V end was cut by 6 bases, the J end by 7 bases, with 9 bases between. Germline assignment: CDR1 WSHSY and CDR2 SAAADI. The CDR3 covers 11 residues. The CDR3, as DNA: TGCGCCAGCAGCCGGGCCGATGAAGCTTTCTTT. It specifies CASSRADEAFF.

The chain carries TRBV30 and TRBJ1-1; D is perhaps TRBD1 (5 bases). The CDR3 is made up of 13 amino acids. Germline CDR1 GTSNPN, CDR2 SVGIG (reference sequence). V was pared by 2 bases and J by 1 base, with 8 bases between. Here the CDR3 reads CAWSSQGNTEAFF. The CDR3 coding sequence is TGTGCCTGGAGTTCCCAGGGGAACACTGAAGCTTTCTTT. Full variable domain (remainder filled in from reference TRBV30 and TRBJ1-1): SQTIHQWPATLVQPVGSPLSLECTVEGTSNPNLYWYRQAAGRGLQLLFYSVGIGQISSEVPQNLSASRPQDRQFILSSKKLLLSDSGFYLCAWSSQGNTEAFFGQGTRLTVV.

This chain joins TRBV5-1 and TRBJ1-1, with 8 positions matching TRBD1. With V trimmed by 4 bases and J by 5 bases, 7 bases remained unmatched. CDR1 SGHRS and CDR2 YFSETQ come from the germline V gene. This CDR3 contains 14 residues. The DNA for the CDR3 is TGCGCCAGCAGCCCGACAGGGGCGGAAACTGAAGCTTTCTTT. Protein: CASSPTGAETEAFF.

In its sample, this clone was seen a few times. V usage is TRBV18 and J usage is TRBJ1-6, with D possibly matching TRBD1 (6 bases). Germline V CDR1 and CDR2: KGHSH, LQKENI. Trimming stripped 0 bases from V and 6 bases from J, with 12 bases between. The CDR3 length is 16 residues. DNA for the CDR3: TGTGCCAGCTCACCACCCCCCGGACAGCCTAATTCACCCCTCCACTTT. Translated, it gives CASSPPPGQPNSPLHF.

This sequence joins TRBV28 and TRBJ2-5, with 8 bases aligning to TRBD2. Germline V lookup: CDR1 MDHEN, CDR2 SYDVKM. This CDR3 is built from 15 residues. V shed 6 bases, J shed 5 bases, and the junction held 11 bases outside the gene matches. The CDR3 here is CASSHSSGTLETQYF. The CDR3 DNA reads TGTGCCAGCAGCCACAGTAGCGGGACTTTGGAGACCCAGTACTTC. Looking up the rest from reference TRBV28 and TRBJ2-5 gives the full variable domain: DVKVTQSSRYLVKRTGEKVFLECVQDMDHENMFWYRQDPGLGLRLIYFSYDVKMKEKGDIPEGYSVSREKKERFSLILESASTNQTSMYLCASSHSSGTLETQYFGPGTRLLVL.

The chain is built from TRBV5-1 and TRBJ2-3, with TRBD2 as a possible D gene (5 bases). V dropped 2 bases and J dropped 1 base, with 14 bases sitting between them. This CDR3 is built from 16 residues. Per germline, CDR1 SGHRS and CDR2 YFSETQ. The CDR3 protein is CASSLPSRARTDTQYF. Here the CDR3 DNA reads TGCGCCAGCAGCTTACCCTCGAGGGCCCGCACAGATACGCAGTATTTT.

The chain combines TRBV4-3 with TRBJ2-5, with TRBD1 matching 8 bases. Germline-derived CDR1 and CDR2 are LGHNA and YSLEER. The CDR3 sequence is 15 residues long. Trimming removed 0 bases from V and 8 bases from J; junction bases left unmatched: 8. This CDR3 reads CASSQDDNRGITQYF. The CDR3 nucleotides are TGCGCCAGCAGCCAAGATGATAACAGGGGGATAACCCAGTACTTC.

There are a few counts of this clone. CDR3 bases: TGTGCCAGCCGAAGAGGGGTAAAGCAGTACTTC. Protein product: CASRRGVKQYF. The chain combines TRBV25-1 with TRBJ2-7; perhaps D is TRBD1 or TRBD2 (5 bases each). This CDR3 is built from 11 residues. Germline V gene data show CDR1 as MGHDK and CDR2 as SYGVNS. Trimming left V 8 bases short and J 8 bases short, with 13 bases between.

This chain joins TRBV7-9 and TRBJ1-5; D remains ambiguous. Trimming left V 4 bases short and J 6 bases short, with 7 bases between. The CDR3 loop spans 12 amino acids. Germline V gene lookup returns CDR1 SEHNR and CDR2 FQNEAQ (reference sequence). In nucleotides, the CDR3 is TGTGCCAGCAGCTCCTGGGGTCAGCCCCAGCATTTT. It yields the protein CASSSWGQPQHF.

This chain joins TRBV6-6 and TRBJ1-2; a weak D match, TRBD1 (5 bases). The CDR3 runs 12 residues. V shed 4 bases and J shed 7 bases, with 10 bases lying between them. Germline lookup yields CDR1 MNHNY and CDR2 SVGAGI (reference sequence). The CDR3 loop is CASSSQGTGYTF. The DNA of the CDR3 is TGTGCCAGCAGTTCGCAGGGAACTGGCTACACCTTC.

This clone was observed a handful of times. The CDR3 DNA reads TGTGCCTGGAGGTTGGGGGCTCATGGTGAAAAACTGTTTTTT. Its translation is CAWRLGAHGEKLFF. The rearrangement joins TRBV30 to TRBJ1-4, with D tentatively TRBD1 (6 bases). In germline, CDR1 is GTSNPN, CDR2 SVGIG (reference sequence). The CDR3 runs to 14 residues. Trimming took off 3 bases at V and 7 bases at J, with 15 bases between the two ends.

CDR3 region: CASSPRQVANTEAFF. CDR3 in DNA: TGTGCCAGCAGCCCCCGACAGGTGGCGAACACTGAAGCTTTCTTT. The chain has TRBV5-8 and TRBJ1-1; tentative D call: TRBD1 (6 bases). Germline V gene data show CDR1 as SGHTS and CDR2 as YDEGEE. There are 15 residues in the CDR3. Between the trimmed V and J ends, which lost 4 bases and 1 base, there was a span of 14 bases.

The chain employs TRBV5-1 and TRBJ2-1; TRBD2 agrees at 7 bases. The CDR3 spans 13 residues. Germline assignment: CDR1 SGHRS and CDR2 YFSETQ. With V trimmed by 4 bases and J by 8 bases, 6 bases remained unmatched. The CDR3 bases are TGCGCCAGCAGCCTCAGACTAGCCGATGAGCAGTTCTTC. Its translation is CASSLRLADEQFF. Supplemented by reference TRBV5-1 and TRBJ2-1, the full variable domain reads KAGVTQTPRYLIKTRGQQVTLSCSPISGHRSVSWYQQTPGQGLQFLFEYFSETQRNKGNFPGRFSGRQFSNSRSEMNVSTLELGDSALYLCASSLRLADEQFFGPGTRLTVL.

The CDR3 region is CASSLHSNQPQHF. CDR3 sequence (DNA): TGTGCCAGCAGCTTGCACAGCAATCAGCCCCAGCATTTT. The V call is TRBV7-8, the J call TRBJ1-5; D is unclear. Germline V CDR1 and CDR2: SGHVS, FQNEAQ. Trimming took off 3 bases at V and 1 base at J, with 4 bases between the two ends. The CDR3 contains 13 residues.

The V call is TRBV5-5, the J call TRBJ1-2; 7 positions agree with TRBD1. The germline CDR1 and CDR2 sequences are SGHKS and YYEKEE (reference sequence). The CDR3 totals 14 residues. The V segment lost 2 bases and the J segment 5 bases; nucleotides outside the gene matches: 6. The CDR3 DNA sequence: TGTGCCAGCAGCTTAGGGACAGAGGCTTATGGCTACACCTTC. This encodes CASSLGTEAYGYTF.

This clone turned up a few times. The DNA for the CDR3 is TGCGCCAGCAGCTTGCCGGGCGACGGCTACACCTTC. This gives the protein CASSLPGDGYTF. V gene TRBV5-1 combines with J gene TRBJ1-2; no firm D call. The germline CDR1 and CDR2 sequences are SGHRS and YFSETQ. The ends were cut back, 1 base at V and 8 bases at J, with 9 bases in the middle. This CDR3 comprises 12 residues.

The rearrangement joins TRBV27 to TRBJ2-5; the match to TRBD2 covers 13 bases. Trimming removed 5 bases from V and 5 bases from J; junction bases left unmatched: 2. This CDR3 contains 14 residues. The germline V gene has CDR1 MNHEY and CDR2 SMNVEV (reference sequence). The CDR3 spells CASSATSGGETQYF. CDR3 bases: TGTGCCAGCAGTGCGACTAGCGGGGGGGAGACCCAGTACTTC.

The V and J genes are TRBV25-1 and TRBJ2-7, with 9 bases fitting TRBD1. Unmatched junction bases numbered 9, after V lost 9 bases and J lost 3 bases. The CDR3 is made up of 14 amino acids. CDR1 and CDR2 from the germline V gene are MGHDK and SYGVNS. This CDR3 reads CASSPGTGNYEQYF. The CDR3 coding sequence is TGTGCCAGTAGCCCAGGGACAGGGAACTACGAGCAGTACTTC.